This TCR beta chain derives from a study of blood T cell repertoires in COVID-19. Study-level background: Nucleic acid was either cDNA or gDNA, and it came from T cells, B-cell-depleted T cells, or PBMCs.

Per the study methods: Reference gene primer amplification in the assay estimated nucleated cell counts. Clones were sequenced by immunoSEQ multiplex PCR, and TCRdb holds only the in-frame ones, with some missing. The D gene and trimming were derived from the DNA, and the V and J assignments and clone size from that table. Among some 19,000 clones, 89% were seen once, and the ten largest hold approximately 13%. Germline V gene lookup returns CDR1 MDHEN and CDR2 SYDVKM. The CDR3 runs 16 residues. The junction had 9 bases not matched to a gene; V was cut back by 3 bases and J by 10 bases. The clonotype was recovered from a man in his fifties or sixties with active COVID-19. The chain links TRBV28 to TRBJ1-6; TRBD1 aligns across 10 bases. The sample was peripheral blood. CDR3 DNA: TGTGCCAGCAGTTTCTTCATAGGGACAGGGGAATCACCCCTCCACTTT. Translation gives CASSFFIGTGESPLHF.